This entry lists 14 T cell receptor beta chains sequenced from one sample in a study of spatial heterogeneity in lung cancer. Their antigen targets remain unknown. Time point in this sample: sample taken at primary tumor resection. Points from the study as a whole: Mutation counts in tumors were tracked by counts of expanded intratumoral alpha and beta TCRs.

TCRdb re-derived calls from the 5' RACE reads in MiXCR, one entry per CDR3 protein. The table shows around 13,000 distinct CDR3 sequences, with around 6.6% occurring only once. This material consisted of lung tumor tissue, taken at surgery. These TCRs come from a female donor with early-stage non-small cell lung cancer.

This clonotype showed up many times. This chain links TRBV28 with TRBJ1-5; D uncertain. The germline CDR1 and CDR2 sequences are MDHEN and SYDVKM. The CDR3 runs to 13 residues. V was trimmed by 6 bases and J by 7 bases, leaving 13 bases between them. The CDR3 DNA reads as TGTGCCAGCAGGGGCTGGATGGGCCAGCCCCAGCATTTT. Encoded protein: CASRGWMGQPQHF.

This clonotype was picked up many times. The chain couples TRBV27 to TRBJ1-1; D is possibly TRBD1 (6 bases). Between the trimmed V and J ends, which lost 6 bases and 8 bases, there was a span of 16 bases. The CDR3 is 13 residues long. Germline CDR1 reads MNHEY; CDR2 reads SMNVEV (reference sequence). The CDR3 sequence: CASRRGETAEAFF. In DNA, the CDR3 is TGTGCCAGCAGGAGGGGGGAAACAGCGGAAGCTTTCTTT.

In this sample, this clonotype is medium-sized. The chain carries TRBV29-1 and TRBJ2-1; weak D call: TRBD1 (5 bases). There are 11 residues in the CDR3. CDR1 SQVTM and CDR2 ANQGSEA come from the germline V gene. V dropped 7 bases and J dropped 4 bases, with 8 bases sitting between them. CDR3 nucleotide sequence: TGCAGCGCCGACAGTTACAATGAGCAGTTCTTC. As protein: CSADSYNEQFF.

This clonotype was seen ten or more times. J is TRBJ2-1 and V is TRBV24-1, with 13 bases lining up with TRBD2. Germline V gene lookup returns CDR1 KGHDR and CDR2 SFDVKD. Trimming took 7 bases from V and 7 from J; bases not matched to a gene: 12. This CDR3 region has 17 residues. CDR3 coding DNA: TGTGCCACCAGCGGGCAGAGGACTAGCGGGAGTCGGAATGAGCAGTTCTTC. Encoded protein: CATSGQRTSGSRNEQFF.

In its sample, this clonotype is medium-sized. The J gene is TRBJ1-2, the V gene TRBV15, with D uncertain. Germline CDR1 reads LNHNV; CDR2 reads YYDKDF (reference sequence). Trimming shortened V by 2 bases and J by 8 bases, and 15 bases separated the two germline ends. The CDR3 is 14 residues long. CDR3 sequence reads: CATSRSTVPGGYTF. The DNA of the CDR3 is TGTGCCACCAGCAGAAGCACGGTCCCGGGGGGCTACACCTTC.

There are many counts of this clonotype. The J gene is TRBJ1-1, the V gene TRBV5-1, with D possibly matching TRBD1 (5 bases). The CDR3 covers 17 residues. Germline assignment: CDR1 SGHRS and CDR2 YFSETQ. Trimming pared 4 bases from V and 2 bases from J, leaving 21 bases between. The CDR3 DNA sequence: TGCGCCAGCAGCCCTCCTGGGGGGGGTCACTCTAACACTGAAGCTTTCTTT. It encodes CASSPPGGGHSNTEAFF.

This clonotype was seen ten or more times. This chain connects TRBV3-1 to TRBJ2-1; no definite D call. With 6 bases removed from V and 2 bases from J, the gap between germline ends came to 2 bases. The V gene's germline CDR1 is LGHDT and CDR2 YNNKEL (reference sequence). The CDR3 consists of 11 residues. The CDR3 nucleotides are TGTGCCAGCAGGGCCTACAATGAGCAGTTCTTC. As protein: CASRAYNEQFF.

This clonotype came up many times. This chain joins TRBV6-2 or TRBV6-3 and TRBJ1-5; weak D call: TRBD1 (5 bases). Germline V gene sequence: CDR1 MNHEY, CDR2 SVGEGT. Between the trimmed V and J ends, which lost 6 bases and 2 bases, there was a span of 23 bases. The CDR3 has 18 residues. The CDR3 here is CASSHPGNPHVGNQPQHF. CDR3 sequence (DNA): TGTGCCAGCAGCCACCCAGGGAACCCACACGTGGGCAATCAGCCCCAGCATTTT.

Concerning this clonotype: An end of the junction differs from the germline gene, which may be a read error. The CDR3 spells CASRLSGSSGNTIHF. CDR3 DNA: TGTGCCAGCAGGTTATCGGGGTCCTCTGGAAACACCATACATTTT. The rearrangement joins TRBV27 to TRBJ1-3, with D uncertain. The CDR3 covers 15 residues. CDR1 and CDR2 (germline): MNHEY, SMNVEV (reference sequence).

This clonotype is labeled medium-sized. J is TRBJ2-7 and V is TRBV10-2, with D possibly TRBD2 on 6 matching bases. The CDR3 consists of 13 residues. Germline-derived CDR1 and CDR2 are WSHSY and SAAADI. V lost 6 bases, J lost 6 bases, and 15 bases lay in between. The CDR3 spells CASSWGDRREQYF. CDR3 nucleotides: TGCGCCAGCAGCTGGGGGGACCGGCGCGAGCAGTACTTC.

This clonotype was observed at least ten times. The chain carries TRBV20-1 and TRBJ2-2; TRBD1 might be the D (5 bases). The CDR3 totals 16 residues. Germline lookup yields CDR1 DFQATT and CDR2 SNEGSKA (reference sequence). Trimming stripped 0 bases from V and 0 bases from J, with 11 bases between. The CDR3 coding sequence is TGCAGTGCTAGAGATTACAGGACCGCGAACACCGGGGAGCTGTTTTTT. Translating it yields CSARDYRTANTGELFF.

This clonotype occurred many times. This sequence joins TRBV20-1 and TRBJ2-1; either TRBD1 or TRBD2 may fit D (7 bases each). Trimming stripped 6 bases from V and 8 bases from J, with 20 bases between. CDR1 and CDR2 (germline): DFQATT, SNEGSKA (reference sequence). This CDR3 is 14 amino acids long. The CDR3 bases are TGCAGTGCAGGGGGCGGGGCGGGAGTCCATGAGCAGTTCTTC. Translation gives CSAGGGAGVHEQFF.

By share of the sample, this clonotype is medium-sized (0.01 to 0.1%). The chain has TRBV27 and TRBJ1-1, with 7 nucleotides matching TRBD1. Germline trimming cut 4 bases from V and 0 bases from J; bases unmatched to any gene: 11. This CDR3 is 17 amino acids long. Germline CDR1 reads MNHEY; CDR2 reads SMNVEV (reference sequence). The CDR3 spells CASSSRQGPILNTEAFF. In DNA form, the CDR3 reads TGTGCCAGCAGTTCCAGACAGGGCCCTATATTGAACACTGAAGCTTTCTTT.

This clonotype was seen repeatedly, ten times or more. The rearrangement links TRBV5-1 to TRBJ1-5, with no clear D. The CDR3 is 14 residues long. Germline CDR1 SGHRS, CDR2 YFSETQ. With 0 bases removed from V and 0 bases from J, the gap between germline ends came to 4 bases. The CDR3 coding sequence is TGCGCCAGCAGCTTGGATTCTAGCAATCAGCCCCAGCATTTT. Translated, it gives CASSLDSSNQPQHF.